The 23 T cell receptor beta chains presented below share a single source sample, sequenced in a study of CD8 T cells in Susac syndrome (dated by TCRdb to the late 2010s). The library was built by means of the immunoSEQ multiplex PCR assay. RNA was extracted with the RNeasy kit and about 0.5 to 1 ug was reverse transcribed using random hexamers. The public reads were run again by TCRdb, first through fastp at Q25 and then through MiXCR, and only productive beta chains were kept. Identical CDR3 protein sequences are pooled into one entry, listed with their most common genes and DNA. This sample has some 200,000 distinct CDR3 sequences in its table, and 95% of those were observed once. The ten biggest clones cover around 0.16% of the sample. Specimen: CD8+ T cells from PBMCs. These receptors all come from a human donor with Susac syndrome.

This chain connects TRBV12-3 or TRBV12-4 to TRBJ1-2; no definite D call. With 5 bases removed from V and 1 base from J, the gap between germline ends came to 11 bases. This CDR3 is 14 amino acids long. The CDR3 nucleotides read TGTGCCAGCAGTCGAGAGCCACTTAACTATGGCTACACCTTC. Amino acid sequence: CASSREPLNYGYTF.

The chain joins TRBV19 to TRBJ1-1; 11 bases match TRBD1. V was clipped by 8 bases and J by 7 bases; unmatched bases: 6. The length of the CDR3 is 13 residues. CDR1 and CDR2 (germline): LNHDA, SQIVND (reference sequence). The CDR3 nucleotides read TGTGCCAGTGGGGACAGGGGGAAGGATGAAGCTTTCTTT. This translates into CASGDRGKDEAFF. The full variable domain, in which reference TRBV19 and TRBJ1-1 provide the parts outside the CDR3, is DGGITQSPKYLFRKEGQNVTLSCEQNLNHDAMYWYRQDPGQGLRLIYYSQIVNDFQKGDIAEGYSVSREKKESFPLTVTSAQKNPTAFYLCASGDRGKDEAFFGQGTRLTVV.

The V and J genes are TRBV28 and TRBJ1-2, with 10 bases lining up with TRBD1. This CDR3 comprises 13 residues. The V gene end was trimmed by 6 bases and the J gene end by 8 bases; junction bases not matched to a gene: 6. Germline lookup yields CDR1 MDHEN and CDR2 SYDVKM. CDR3 protein: CASRTGGRRGYTF. CDR3 nucleotide sequence: TGTGCCAGCAGGACAGGGGGCCGACGGGGCTACACCTTC.

CDR3 residues: CASSVSTGEYSGANVLTF. The CDR3 DNA sequence: TGTGCCAGCAGCGTTAGCACAGGCGAATATTCTGGGGCCAACGTCCTGACTTTC. This chain uses TRBV9 with TRBJ2-6; D possibly corresponds to TRBD1 (5 bases). This CDR3 is 18 amino acids long. The germline V and J ends were trimmed by 2 bases and 1 base, with 16 bases remaining between them. Per germline, CDR1 SGDLS and CDR2 YYNGEE. Using reference TRBV9 and TRBJ2-6 for the parts outside the CDR3, the full variable domain is DSGVTQTPKHLITATGQRVTLRCSPRSGDLSVYWYQQSLDQGLQFLIQYYNGEERAKGNILERFSAQQFPDLHSELNLSSLELGDSALYFCASSVSTGEYSGANVLTFGAGSRLTVL.

CDR3 in DNA: TGTGCCAGCAGCCAAGATTGGGCGGGGGGGCTTTACGAGCAGTACTTC. Protein sequence: CASSQDWAGGLYEQYF. The gene calls are TRBV4-2 and TRBJ2-7; 9 bases match TRBD2. CDR1 LGHNA and CDR2 YNFKEQ come from the germline V gene. The V gene end was trimmed by 0 bases and the J gene end by 4 bases; junction bases not matched to a gene: 7. CDR3 length: 16 residues.

The V call is TRBV5-1, the J call TRBJ2-2; TRBD1 might be the D (5 bases). Deletions cut 3 bases from V and 5 bases from J, with 8 bases between. CDR1 is SGHRS, CDR2 YFSETQ, per germline. The CDR3 runs 13 residues. The CDR3 loop is CASSSQGTGELFF. In nucleotides, the CDR3 is TGCGCCAGCAGCTCCCAGGGTACCGGGGAGCTGTTTTTT. Variable domain in full (rest from reference TRBV5-1 and TRBJ2-2): KAGVTQTPRYLIKTRGQQVTLSCSPISGHRSVSWYQQTPGQGLQFLFEYFSETQRNKGNFPGRFSGRQFSNSRSEMNVSTLELGDSALYLCASSSQGTGELFFGEGSRLTVL.

V and J are TRBV5-6 and TRBJ1-5; no definite D call. The CDR3 runs 14 residues. Germline CDR1 SGHDT, CDR2 YYEEEE. V lost 0 bases, J lost 1 base, and 5 bases lay in between. CDR3 in DNA: TGTGCCAGCAGCTTGGCCTTAAGCAATCAGCCCCAGCATTTT. Protein sequence: CASSLALSNQPQHF.

The V and J genes are TRBV29-1 and TRBJ1-1, with D hard to call. Germline-derived CDR1 and CDR2 are SQVTM and ANQGSEA. Trimming removed 5 bases from V and 1 base from J, with 8 bases in between. The CDR3 is 12 amino acids. CDR3 in DNA: TGCAGCGTTTTAGCGGAGAACACTGAAGCTTTCTTT. Amino acids: CSVLAENTEAFF.

The chain joins TRBV6-8 to TRBJ2-7; TRBD2 matches 13 bases. Germline V gene data show CDR1 as MNHGY and CDR2 as SAAAGT. With 2 bases clipped from V and 5 bases from J, the junction kept 6 bases outside the gene matches. This CDR3 has 16 residues. In nucleotides, the CDR3 is TGTGCCAGCAGTTACCACAGGACTAGCGGGAGCCACGAGCAGTACTTC. It codes for CASSYHRTSGSHEQYF.

V gene TRBV20-1 combines with J gene TRBJ2-7, with TRBD1 matching over 7 bases. Germline V lookup: CDR1 DFQATT, CDR2 SNEGSKA (reference sequence). Losses at the gene ends were 3 bases for V and 1 base for J; bases not matched to a gene: 9. This CDR3 contains 15 residues. CDR3 protein: CSARPPDRRSYEQYF. CDR3 nucleotide sequence: TGCAGTGCTAGGCCCCCGGACAGGAGATCCTACGAGCAGTACTTC.

This sequence joins TRBV7-9 and TRBJ2-3; TRBD1 agrees at 9 bases. Germline V lookup: CDR1 SEHNR, CDR2 FQNEAQ (reference sequence). The CDR3 spans 15 residues. V gave up 5 bases and J gave up 2 bases; unmatched junction bases: 5. CDR3: CASSRTGEPTDTQYF. Here the CDR3 DNA reads TGTGCCAGCAGCCGGACAGGGGAACCCACAGATACGCAGTATTTT.

This chain connects TRBV6-5 to TRBJ2-2, with TRBD2 matching over 12 bases. The length of the CDR3 is 16 residues. V gave up 4 bases and J gave up 8 bases; unmatched junction bases: 8. CDR1 and CDR2 (germline): MNHEY, SVGAGI. The CDR3 nucleotides are TGTGCCAGCAGTTGGACACTAGCGGGGGGAAGTGGGGAGCTGTTTTTT. Protein product: CASSWTLAGGSGELFF.

CDR3 protein: CATSDRDRPYEQYF. In DNA form, the CDR3 reads TGTGCCACCAGTGACCGTGACAGACCCTACGAGCAGTACTTC. The chain uses TRBV24-1 and TRBJ2-7; maybe TRBD1 (5 bases). The germline CDR1 and CDR2 sequences are KGHDR and SFDVKD. This CDR3 contains 14 residues. The V end was cut by 4 bases, the J end by 2 bases, with 11 bases between.

The gene calls are TRBV29-1 and TRBJ2-7; D uncertain. Per germline, CDR1 SQVTM and CDR2 ANQGSEA. The CDR3 is made up of 15 amino acids. The V end lost 0 bases, the J end lost 0 bases, and 12 bases lay between the germline ends. The CDR3 reads CSVEDPGSRSYEQYF. The CDR3 DNA reads TGCAGCGTTGAAGATCCGGGTAGCCGCTCCTACGAGCAGTACTTC.

J is TRBJ2-7 and V is TRBV28; no clear D gene. The length of the CDR3 is 11 residues. CDR1 and CDR2 (germline): MDHEN, SYDVKM. V gave up 3 bases and J gave up 6 bases, with 6 bases separating them. CDR3 sequence: CASSLKAEQYF. The CDR3 bases are TGTGCCAGCAGTTTGAAGGCCGAGCAGTACTTC.

The J gene is TRBJ1-2, the V gene TRBV14; the D is unclear. Germline CDR1 reads SGHDN; CDR2 reads FVKESK. V was trimmed by 0 bases and J by 8 bases, leaving 16 bases between them. The CDR3 runs to 15 residues. The CDR3 loop reads CASSQETSAGAGYTF. DNA for the CDR3: TGTGCCAGCAGCCAAGAGACAAGCGCGGGTGCAGGCTACACCTTC.

CDR3: CASSVSSGGAFTYNEQFF. The CDR3 region has the DNA TGTGCCAGCAGCGTAAGTAGCGGGGGGGCCTTCACCTACAATGAGCAGTTCTTC. The chain links TRBV9 to TRBJ2-1; 11 positions match TRBD2. The CDR3 is made up of 18 amino acids. Germline CDR1 and CDR2: SGDLS and YYNGEE. After removal of 1 base from V and 2 bases from J, the junction contained 8 bases not matched to a gene.

This sequence joins TRBV7-9 and TRBJ2-7; 8 nucleotides agree with TRBD2. This CDR3 has 14 residues. V dropped 4 bases and J dropped 4; count of bases not matched to a gene: 6. Per germline, CDR1 SEHNR and CDR2 FQNEAQ (reference sequence). CDR3 amino acids: CASSSPGLVYEQYF. The CDR3 DNA reads TGTGCCAGCAGCTCACCGGGACTAGTGTACGAGCAGTACTTC.

The genes are TRBV4-2 and TRBJ1-5; TRBD1 agrees at 9 bases. The CDR3 is 15 amino acids. The germline CDR1 and CDR2 sequences are LGHNA and YNFKEQ. V gave up 4 bases and J gave up 5 bases; unmatched junction bases: 6. The CDR3 loop reads CASSLGQGLHQPQHF. In nucleotides, the CDR3 is TGTGCCAGCAGCCTAGGACAGGGGCTTCATCAGCCCCAGCATTTT.

The V call is TRBV20-1, the J call TRBJ2-7; D is ambiguous. CDR1 is DFQATT and CDR2 is SNEGSKA in the germline V gene (reference sequence). Trimming left V 8 bases short and J 7 bases short, with 18 bases between. The CDR3 runs 12 residues. The CDR3 is CSSGETFGEQYF. CDR3 nucleotide sequence: TGCAGTTCCGGCGAGACCTTCGGGGAGCAGTACTTC.

V usage is TRBV5-1 and J usage is TRBJ1-5; D gene unclear. The CDR3 is made up of 13 amino acids. V shed 4 bases and J shed 0 bases, with 5 bases lying between them. Germline assignment: CDR1 SGHRS and CDR2 YFSETQ. This chain's CDR3 is CASSDGSNQPQHF. In nucleotides, the CDR3 is TGCGCCAGCAGCGACGGTAGCAATCAGCCCCAGCATTTT.

The V call is TRBV2, the J call TRBJ2-3; TRBD2 matches 14 bases. Trimming cost V 9 bases and J 4 bases; bases outside gene matches: 12. Germline values: CDR1 SNHLY, CDR2 FYNNEI. CDR3 length: 17 residues. The CDR3 sequence is CARSGTSGSLNADTQYF. The CDR3 nucleotides read TGTGCCAGATCCGGGACTAGCGGGAGCCTTAATGCAGATACGCAGTATTTT.

The J gene is TRBJ1-1, the V gene TRBV27, with no clear D. V lost 8 bases and J 0 bases, leaving 10 bases between the germline ends. The CDR3 spans 13 residues. Germline CDR1 MNHEY, CDR2 SMNVEV (reference sequence). The CDR3 nucleotides read TGTGCCAGCGGTCGTAATATGAACACTGAAGCTTTCTTT. This sequence encodes CASGRNMNTEAFF.